This T cell receptor beta chain was profiled in a study of spatial heterogeneity in lung cancer. TCRdb processed the 5' RACE reads anew with MiXCR; each CDR3 protein has one entry. This table holds tens of thousands of distinct CDR3 sequences, about 14% found once. V gave up 2 bases and J gave up 1 base, with 8 bases separating them. The CDR3 contains 14 residues. Germline V lookup: CDR1 MNHEY, CDR2 SMNVEV (reference sequence). Stated time point: sample taken at primary tumor resection. No cell sorting; template was whole RNA from tumor, lung tissue or PBMC. This receptor was identified in a male donor with early-stage non-small cell lung cancer. The sequencing here drew on PBMCs, taken at surgery. This sequence joins TRBV27 and TRBJ1-1; D might be TRBD1 (5 bases). CDR3 amino acids: CASSLQGWNTEAFF. In DNA form, the CDR3 reads TGTGCCAGCAGTTTACAGGGATGGAACACTGAAGCTTTCTTT.